These T cell receptor beta chains were read from a single sample in a study of vaccination and CD4 T cells after COVID-19. TCRdb re-analysed the PCR reads in MiXCR, keeping a single row per CDR3 protein. The sample has around 19,000 distinct CDR3 sequences; less than 55% are singletons. Their antigen targets remain unknown. What was sequenced was CD4+ T cells from blood, cultured in vitro. These receptors all stem from a human donor who had recovered from COVID-19. Each CDR3 is given with its conserved first and last residue.

CDR3: CASSFTGTGVLSFGYTF
V: TRBV27

CDR3: CASTHRLAGPTDTQYF
V: TRBV11-3

CDR3: CASRGQLNTEAFF
V: TRBV2

CDR3: CASSAGVDTEAFF
V: TRBV10-2

CDR3: CATSRNEPRNEKLFF
V: TRBV15

CDR3: CASSPYSNYGYTF
V: TRBV25-1

CDR3: CASSLFSGYGYTF
V: TRBV28

CDR3: CASSLRRGYTGELFF
V: TRBV7-8

CDR3: CASSESGRNSPLHF
V: TRBV25-1

CDR3: CASSFRQGDGYTF
V: TRBV7-9

CDR3: CSGTIGVVGNTEAFF
V: TRBV29-1

CDR3: CASSHQDRAPYEQYF
V: TRBV18

CDR3: CATSDTGQGQETQYF
V: TRBV24-1

CDR3: CASSFSANYGYTF
V: TRBV11-3

CDR3: CASSAESGTEAFF
V: TRBV6-4

CDR3: CASSTIYSGVRPYEQYF
V: TRBV7-2

CDR3: CASSDIAGVSTGELFF
V: TRBV6-4

CDR3: CSASLPARSNTEAFF
V: TRBV20-1

CDR3: CASRHGGLAGSGETQYF
V: TRBV6-1

CDR3: CSASLPNSYEQYF
V: TRBV20-1

CDR3: CATSDSDTSGANVLTF
V: TRBV24-1

CDR3: CSARDGLQETQYF
V: TRBV20-1

CDR3: CSAQTGGQTQYF
V: TRBV20-1

CDR3: CASTQSGGHKNTEAFF
V: TRBV19

CDR3: CASVRAGGFQPQHF
V: TRBV28

CDR3: CASKRDSNTGELFF
V: TRBV6-2/TRBV6-3

CDR3: CASSGRAGVDTGELFF
V: TRBV2

CDR3: CSARLPEGRGPTEAFF
V: TRBV20-1

CDR3: CASSRGTGKHDTQYF
V: TRBV3-1

CDR3: CASSLDAERGVARLNSPLHF
V: TRBV11-2

CDR3: CASSYSRDNQPQHF
V: TRBV6-5

CDR3: CASSYSLEGASGETQYF
V: TRBV6-5

CDR3: CASSLLRSQGYGANVLTF
V: TRBV28

CDR3: CASVPGELFF
V: TRBV2

CDR3: CASSSPGVLRNQPQHF
V: TRBV28

CDR3: CARRIEKRGMRLLAGGGQTQYF
V: TRBV21-1

CDR3: CASGTGGSPLHF
V: TRBV6-2/TRBV6-3

CDR3: CSATTQGGSSYNEQFF
V: TRBV20-1

CDR3: CASSSGTGGRTEAFF
V: TRBV19

CDR3: CSGLGAPFNEQFF
V: TRBV29-1

CDR3: CASSEGDRGGYEQYF
V: TRBV6-1

CDR3: CSARATSVGADTQYF
V: TRBV20-1

CDR3: CASSDRGNERFF
V: TRBV6-1

CDR3: CASRPGGANEKLFF
V: TRBV28

CDR3: CASSAGQTNEKLFF
V: TRBV10-1